This entry concerns a single T cell receptor (beta chain). What it recognizes is unknown. A J-beta primer mix and a sample-barcoded 5' primer were used in a second PCR of about 7 to 12 cycles. TCRdb analysed the 5' RACE reads with MiXCR anew, one entry per CDR3 protein. The sample lists some 900,000 distinct CDR3 sequences, roughly 50% occurring once. This specimen comes from a study of blood T cells in healthy people across ages. Study-wide results and limits: In long-lived donors, naive CD4+ cell counts and diversity exceeded those of aged donors.

CDR3 length equals 15 residues. The V end was cut by 3 bases, the J end by 4 bases, with 16 bases between. Per germline, CDR1 SGHAT and CDR2 FQNNGV. Sequenced input: blood. The origin of this receptor is a man between 25 and 39 years old in good health. The chain employs TRBV11-2 and TRBJ2-7, with D possibly being TRBD2 (6 bases). The CDR3 region is CASSFPGVGLYEQYF. The DNA of the CDR3 is TGTGCCAGCAGCTTCCCGGGGGTGGGGCTGTACGAGCAGTACTTC.